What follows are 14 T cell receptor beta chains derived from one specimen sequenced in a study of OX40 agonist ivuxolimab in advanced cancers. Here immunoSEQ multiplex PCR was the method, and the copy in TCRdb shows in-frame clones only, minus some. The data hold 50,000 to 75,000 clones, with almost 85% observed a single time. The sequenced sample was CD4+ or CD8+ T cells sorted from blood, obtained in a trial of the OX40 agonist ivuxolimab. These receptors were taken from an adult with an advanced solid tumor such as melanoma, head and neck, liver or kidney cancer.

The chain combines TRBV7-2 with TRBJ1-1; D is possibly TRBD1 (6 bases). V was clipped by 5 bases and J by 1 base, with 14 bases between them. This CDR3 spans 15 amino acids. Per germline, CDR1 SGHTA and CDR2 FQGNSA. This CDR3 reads CASSIGQPRNTEAFF. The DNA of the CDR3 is TGTGCCAGCAGCATCGGACAGCCGAGGAACACTGAAGCTTTCTTT.

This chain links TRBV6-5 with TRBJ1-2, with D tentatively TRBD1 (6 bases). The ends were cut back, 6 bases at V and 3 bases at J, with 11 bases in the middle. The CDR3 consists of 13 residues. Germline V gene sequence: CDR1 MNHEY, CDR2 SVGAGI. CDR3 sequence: CASSRDRYYGYTF. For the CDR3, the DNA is TGTGCCAGCAGCCGAGACAGGTACTATGGCTACACCTTC.

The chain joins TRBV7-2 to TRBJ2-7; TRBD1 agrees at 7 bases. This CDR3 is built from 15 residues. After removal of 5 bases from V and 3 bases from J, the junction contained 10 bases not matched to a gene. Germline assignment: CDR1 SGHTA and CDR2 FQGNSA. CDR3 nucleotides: TGTGCCAGCAGCCGCGCCGGGACAGAATTCTACGAGCAGTACTTC. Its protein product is CASSRAGTEFYEQYF.

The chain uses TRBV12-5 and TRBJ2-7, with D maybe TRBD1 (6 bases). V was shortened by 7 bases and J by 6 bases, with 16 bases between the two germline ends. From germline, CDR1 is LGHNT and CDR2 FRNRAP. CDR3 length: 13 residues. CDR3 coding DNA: TGTGCTAGTGCCCAGGACAGCTTCGGCGAGCAGTACTTC. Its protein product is CASAQDSFGEQYF.

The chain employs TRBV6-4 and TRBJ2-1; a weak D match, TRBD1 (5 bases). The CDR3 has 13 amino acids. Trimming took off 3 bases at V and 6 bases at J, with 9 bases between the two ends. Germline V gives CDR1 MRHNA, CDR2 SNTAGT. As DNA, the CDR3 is TGTGCCAGCAGTGATTTAGGGGTCAATGAGCAGTTCTTC. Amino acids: CASSDLGVNEQFF.

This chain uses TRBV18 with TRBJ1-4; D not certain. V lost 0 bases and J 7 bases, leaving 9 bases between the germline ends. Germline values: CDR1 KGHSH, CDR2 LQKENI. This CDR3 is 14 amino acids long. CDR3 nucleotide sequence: TGTGCCAGCTCACCACCGGACGGAAGTGAAAAACTGTTTTTT. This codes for CASSPPDGSEKLFF.

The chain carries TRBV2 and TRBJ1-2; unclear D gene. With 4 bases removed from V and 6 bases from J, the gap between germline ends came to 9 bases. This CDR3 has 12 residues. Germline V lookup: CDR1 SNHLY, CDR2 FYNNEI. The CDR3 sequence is CASSGGWHGYTF. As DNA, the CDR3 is TGTGCCAGCAGTGGAGGGTGGCATGGCTACACCTTC.

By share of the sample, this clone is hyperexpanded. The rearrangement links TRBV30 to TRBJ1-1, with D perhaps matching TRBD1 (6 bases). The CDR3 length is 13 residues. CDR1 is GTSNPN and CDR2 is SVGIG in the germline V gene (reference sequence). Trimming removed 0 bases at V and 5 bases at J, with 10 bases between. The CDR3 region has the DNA TGTGCCTGGAGTGTACTAGGGGGGACTGAAGCTTTCTTT. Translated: CAWSVLGGTEAFF.

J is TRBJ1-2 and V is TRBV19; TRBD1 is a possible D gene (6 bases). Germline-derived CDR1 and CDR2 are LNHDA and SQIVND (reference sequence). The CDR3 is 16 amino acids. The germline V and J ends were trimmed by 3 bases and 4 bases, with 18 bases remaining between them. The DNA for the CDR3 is TGTGCCAGTAGTATCACGCTGGGGGCCATACGCTATGGCTACACCTTC. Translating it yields CASSITLGAIRYGYTF.

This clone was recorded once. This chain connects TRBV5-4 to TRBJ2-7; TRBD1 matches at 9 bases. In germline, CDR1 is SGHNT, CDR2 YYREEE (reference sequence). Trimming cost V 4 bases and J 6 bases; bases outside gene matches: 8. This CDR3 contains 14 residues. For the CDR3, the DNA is TGTGCCAGCAGCGAGGGACAGGGACGCGTCGAGCAGTACTTC. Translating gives CASSEGQGRVEQYF.

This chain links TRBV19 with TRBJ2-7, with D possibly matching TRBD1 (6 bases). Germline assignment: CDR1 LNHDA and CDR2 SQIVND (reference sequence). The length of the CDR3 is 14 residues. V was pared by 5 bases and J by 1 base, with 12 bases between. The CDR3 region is CASSQPDRSYEQYF. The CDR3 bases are TGTGCCAGTAGTCAACCGGACAGATCCTACGAGCAGTACTTC.

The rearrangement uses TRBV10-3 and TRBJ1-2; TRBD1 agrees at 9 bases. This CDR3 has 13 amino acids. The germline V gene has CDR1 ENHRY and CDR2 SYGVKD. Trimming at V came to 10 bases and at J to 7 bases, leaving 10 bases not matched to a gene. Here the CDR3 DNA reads TGTGCCACCCGGGACAGGGAAGCTTTTGGCTACACCTTC. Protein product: CATRDREAFGYTF.

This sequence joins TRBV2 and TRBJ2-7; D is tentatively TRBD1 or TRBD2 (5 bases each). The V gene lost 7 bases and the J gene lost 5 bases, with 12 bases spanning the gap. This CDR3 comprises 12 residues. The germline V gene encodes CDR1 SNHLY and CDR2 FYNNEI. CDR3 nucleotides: TGTGCCAGCAAGCCCCGGGGCGACGAGCAGTACTTC. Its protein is CASKPRGDEQYF.

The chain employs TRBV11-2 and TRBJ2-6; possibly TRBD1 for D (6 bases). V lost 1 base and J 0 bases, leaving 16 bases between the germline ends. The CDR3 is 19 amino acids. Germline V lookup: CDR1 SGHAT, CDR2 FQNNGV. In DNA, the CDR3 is TGTGCCAGCAGCTTAGGGAGCGACAGGATCCCCTCTGGGGCCAACGTCCTGACTTTC. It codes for CASSLGSDRIPSGANVLTF.